These T cell receptor beta chains were read from a single sample in a study of blood T cell repertoires in COVID-19. Using immunoSEQ multiplex PCR, the repertoire was profiled, and TCRdb retains in-frame clones only, with some absent. The table shows over 100,000 clones, with about four fifths occurring only once. The sample was peripheral blood. The receptors were gathered from a woman over 75 with acute or convalescent COVID-19. Each CDR3 is given with its conserved first and last residue. A D gene is named only where the DNA matches it firmly. Clone size appears in some rows only: once, few, many, or a class for an expanded clone.

TRBD1 | TRBJ1-1 | TRBV2 | 13 | - | CASSDKGTGDPFF | TGTGCCAGCAGTGATAAAGGGACAGGGGACCCTTTCTTT
TRBD2 | TRBJ2-3 | TRBV4-2 | 18 | - | CASSQEGGSGTSTDTQYF | TGTGCCAGCAGCCAAGAGGGTGGGAGCGGGACTAGCACAGATACGCAGTATTTT
- | TRBJ1-3 | TRBV30 | 12 | - | CAWSASGNTIYF | TGTGCCTGGAGTGCTTCTGGAAACACCATATATTTT
TRBD1 | TRBJ2-7 | TRBV11-2 | 15 | few | CASSQNPDRADEQYF | TGTGCCAGCAGCCAAAACCCGGACAGGGCCGACGAGCAGTACTTC
- | TRBJ1-3 | TRBV7-2 | 14 | - | CASSSARSGNTIYF | TGTGCCAGCAGCTCCGCGCGCTCTGGAAACACCATATATTTT
TRBD2 | TRBJ2-1 | TRBV19 | 16 | - | CASSISERTRSNEQFF | TGTGCCAGTAGTATATCGGAACGGACTAGATCCAATGAGCAGTTCTTC
- | TRBJ1-2 | TRBV19 | 14 | - | CASSIQTAIYGYTF | TGTGCCAGTAGTATCCAGACAGCAATTTATGGCTACACCTTC
TRBD1 | TRBJ1-1 | TRBV2 | 13 | - | CASRVGQATEAFF | TGTGCCAGCCGTGTCGGACAGGCAACCGAAGCTTTCTTT
- | TRBJ2-1 | TRBV29-1 | 14 | - | CSVEAGAVNNEQFF | TGCAGCGTTGAGGCGGGGGCGGTCAACAATGAGCAGTTCTTC
- | TRBJ2-2 | TRBV6-1 | 15 | few | CASSENRVNTGELFF | TGTGCCAGCAGTGAAAACAGGGTAAACACCGGGGAGCTGTTTTTT
TRBD1 | TRBJ1-1 | TRBV6-1 | 16 | - | CASSEAFGQGNTEAFF | TGTGCCAGCAGTGAAGCTTTTGGACAGGGGAACACTGAAGCTTTCTTT
- | TRBJ1-1 | TRBV7-3 | 14 | - | CASSLTGQNTEAFF | TGTGCCAGCAGCTTAACGGGACAGAACACTGAAGCTTTCTTT
- | TRBJ1-4 | TRBV19 | 15 | - | CASSHTRGTNEKLFF | TGTGCCAGTAGTCATACGCGGGGCACTAATGAAAAACTGTTTTTT
- | TRBJ2-1 | TRBV6-5 | 15 | - | CASSPLGVPYNEQFF | TGTGCCAGCAGCCCCCTAGGCGTACCCTACAATGAGCAGTTCTTC
TRBD2 | TRBJ2-3 | TRBV15 | 16 | - | CATNLAGSTSTDTQYF | TGTGCCACCAATCTAGCGGGGTCAACTAGCACAGATACGCAGTATTTT
TRBD2 | TRBJ2-2 | TRBV12-5 | 19 | - | CASGLAAGGSVVIAGELFF | TGTGCTAGTGGTTTGGCCGCCGGGGGGTCAGTCGTTATTGCCGGGGAGCTGTTTTTT
TRBD1 | TRBJ1-2 | TRBV28 | 11 | - | CATGRSAGYTF | TGTGCGACAGGGAGGTCGGCAGGCTACACCTTC
TRBD2 | TRBJ2-3 | TRBV4-2 | 15 | few | CASSQEGSGSRAQYF | TGTGCCAGCAGCCAAGAGGGTAGCGGGAGTCGAGCGCAGTATTTT
TRBD2 | TRBJ2-5 | TRBV5-1 | 16 | few | CASSELLAGGGETQYF | TGCGCCAGCAGCGAACTACTAGCGGGGGGCGGGGAGACCCAGTACTTC
- | TRBJ2-7 | TRBV30 | 14 | - | CAWSLGGGTYEQYF | TGTGCCTGGAGTTTAGGCGGAGGAACCTACGAGCAGTACTTC
TRBD1 | TRBJ1-5 | TRBV2 | 15 | few | CASSRQGFSNQPQHF | TGTGCCAGCAGTAGACAGGGATTTAGCAATCAGCCCCAGCATTTT
- | TRBJ2-1 | TRBV3-1/TRBV3-2 | 13 | - | CASSQPAYNEQFF | TGTGCCAGCAGCCAACCCGCCTACAATGAGCAGTTCTTC
- | TRBJ2-3 | TRBV11-2 | 15 | - | CASSFVRGPTDTQYF | TGTGCCAGCAGCTTCGTAAGGGGCCCTACAGATACGCAGTATTTT
TRBD1 | TRBJ1-1 | TRBV5-1 | 14 | - | CASSLSLGQVATFF | TGCGCCAGCAGCCTTTCCCTTGGACAGGTAGCAACTTTCTTT
TRBD1 | TRBJ2-1 | TRBV11-2 | 14 | - | CASSRLGRGNEQFF | TGTGCCAGCAGCCGCCTGGGCAGGGGGAATGAGCAGTTCTTC
TRBD1 | TRBJ2-6 | TRBV28 | 18 | - | CASTLGTGLRSGANVLTF | TGTGCCAGCACCTTGGGGACAGGGCTCCGCTCTGGGGCCAACGTCCTGACTTTC
TRBD2 | TRBJ2-1 | TRBV5-1 | 16 | - | CASSSQPGLVTSEQFF | TGCGCCAGCAGCTCACAACCGGGACTAGTGACATCCGAGCAGTTCTTC
TRBD2 | TRBJ2-2 | TRBV5-1 | 15 | - | CASSGGTSGTGELFF | TGCGCCAGCAGCGGCGGGACTAGCGGCACCGGGGAGCTGTTTTTT
- | TRBJ1-2 | TRBV25-1 | 14 | once | CASSLQGVNYGYTF | TGTGCCAGCAGTTTACAAGGGGTTAACTATGGCTACACCTTC
TRBD1 | TRBJ1-2 | TRBV29-1 | 13 | - | CSVWTGGLYGYTF | TGCAGCGTCTGGACAGGGGGACTATATGGCTACACCTTC
- | TRBJ2-5 | TRBV21-1 | 17 | - | CASSTKHGLAGEETQYF | TGTGCCAGCAGCACAAAACACGGACTAGCGGGAGAAGAGACCCAGTACTTC
- | TRBJ2-7 | TRBV7-9 | 15 | once | CASSLAGGQRHEQYF | TGTGCCAGCAGCTTAGCGGGGGGACAGAGACACGAGCAGTACTTC
TRBD2 | TRBJ2-3 | TRBV6-2/TRBV6-3 | 17 | - | CASSYGVAGGQTDTQYF | TGTGCCAGCAGTTACGGAGTAGCGGGGGGGCAAACAGATACGCAGTATTTT
TRBD2 | TRBJ2-3 | TRBV5-1 | 18 | - | CASSLAQLAGGPTDTQYF | TGCGCCAGCAGCTTGGCTCAACTAGCGGGAGGGCCCACAGATACGCAGTATTTT
- | TRBJ1-4 | TRBV3-1/TRBV3-2 | 14 | many | CASSPGATNEKLFF | TGTGCCAGCAGCCCGGGTGCAACTAATGAAAAACTGTTTTTT
- | TRBJ2-2 | TRBV7-2 | 13 | - | CASSSTNTGELFF | TGTGCCAGCAGCTCGACAAACACCGGGGAGCTGTTTTTT
- | TRBJ1-2 | TRBV2 | 13 | - | CASSELRSESYTF | TGTGCCAGCAGTGAACTCAGATCCGAAAGCTACACCTTC
TRBD1 | TRBJ2-6 | TRBV5-4 | 12 | - | CASSVDRNVLTF | TGTGCCAGCAGCGTGGACAGGAACGTCCTGACTTTC
TRBD2 | TRBJ2-7 | TRBV5-6 | 14 | - | CASRDGLAGAEQYF | TGTGCCAGCAGGGACGGACTAGCGGGAGCCGAGCAGTACTTC
- | TRBJ1-5 | TRBV6-5 | 14 | - | CASSQNRINQPQHF | TGTGCCAGCAGCCAAAACAGGATTAATCAGCCCCAGCATTTT
- | TRBJ2-5 | TRBV5-1 | 14 | - | CASSPGSTQETQYF | TGCGCCAGCAGCCCGGGGAGCACACAAGAGACCCAGTACTTC
TRBD1 | TRBJ1-2 | TRBV6-1 | 19 | - | CASSEAVRDRSGKDYGYTF | TGTGCCAGCAGTGAAGCGGTCAGGGACAGGAGTGGGAAAGACTATGGCTACACCTTC
TRBD1 | TRBJ2-7 | TRBV9 | 13 | few | CASSTRQGGEQYF | TGTGCCAGCAGCACCCGACAGGGCGGCGAGCAGTACTTC
TRBD2 | TRBJ2-7 | TRBV11-2 | 15 | - | CASSSPRGGGYEQYF | TGTGCCAGCAGCTCCCCCCGAGGCGGGGGCTACGAGCAGTACTTC
TRBD1 | TRBJ2-5 | TRBV4-3 | 14 | - | CASSQGTGEETQYF | TGCGCCAGCAGCCAAGGGACAGGCGAAGAGACCCAGTACTTC
- | TRBJ1-2 | TRBV6-1 | 15 | - | CASSEDRVLIYGYTF | TGTGCCAGCAGTGAAGACAGGGTCCTGATCTATGGCTACACCTTC
- | TRBJ2-2 | TRBV7-2 | 14 | - | CASSLTLDTGELFF | TGTGCCAGCAGCCTAACCCTGGACACCGGGGAGCTGTTTTTT
TRBD1 | TRBJ1-6 | TRBV19 | 17 | - | CASSIAPVDRDYSPLHF | TGTGCCAGTAGTATAGCACCCGTGGACAGGGACTATTCACCCCTCCACTTT
- | TRBJ2-5 | TRBV18 | 13 | few | CASSPNQKETQYF | TGTGCCAGCTCACCGAACCAGAAAGAGACCCAGTACTTC
- | TRBJ1-1 | TRBV4-1 | 15 | few | CASSRGVTGNTEAFF | TGCGCCAGCAGCCGTGGGGTCACAGGGAACACTGAAGCTTTCTTT
- | TRBJ2-3 | TRBV18 | 14 | - | CASSPPKGTDTQYF | TGTGCCAGCTCACCACCAAAGGGGACAGATACGCAGTATTTT